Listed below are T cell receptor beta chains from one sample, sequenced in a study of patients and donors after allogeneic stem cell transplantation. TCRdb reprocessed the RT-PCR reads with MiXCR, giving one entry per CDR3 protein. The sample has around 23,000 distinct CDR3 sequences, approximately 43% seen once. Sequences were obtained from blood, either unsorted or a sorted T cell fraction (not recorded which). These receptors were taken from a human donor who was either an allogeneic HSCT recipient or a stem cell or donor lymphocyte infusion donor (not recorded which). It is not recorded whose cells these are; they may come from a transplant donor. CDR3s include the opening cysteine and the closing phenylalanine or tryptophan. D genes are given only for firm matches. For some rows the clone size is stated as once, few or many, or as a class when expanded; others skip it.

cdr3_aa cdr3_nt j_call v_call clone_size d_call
CASSPDRGDQPQHF TGTGCCAGCTCACCAGACAGGGGGGATCAGCCCCAGCATTTT TRBJ1-5 TRBV18 NA TRBD1
CASSKVPGSAWYYEQYF TGTGCCAGCAGCAAGGTGCCAGGAAGCGCGTGGTACTACGAGCAGTACTTC TRBJ2-7 TRBV21-1 NA NA
CASSSRTVLGGEKLFF TGTGCCAGCAGTTCACGGACAGTCTTGGGAGGTGAAAAACTGTTTTTT TRBJ1-4 TRBV12-3/TRBV12-4 few NA
CASSVVTANTEAFF TGTGCCAGCAGCGTAGTAACAGCCAACACTGAAGCTTTCTTT TRBJ1-1 TRBV9 few NA
CSARQGNQPQHF TGCAGTGCTCGACAGGGAAATCAGCCCCAGCATTTT TRBJ1-5 TRBV20-1 many TRBD1
CASSLAGTSGGYNEQFF TGCGCCAGCAGCTTGGCCGGGACTAGCGGAGGCTACAATGAGCAGTTCTTC TRBJ2-1 TRBV5-1 NA TRBD2
CASSRSGTPNTEAFF TGTGCCAGCAGCCGCTCCGGGACTCCGAACACTGAAGCTTTCTTT TRBJ1-1 TRBV5-5 few NA
CSASPGHRNDQPQHF TGCAGTGCTAGCCCGGGACATCGCAACGATCAGCCCCAGCATTTT TRBJ1-5 TRBV20-1 NA NA
CSARDRRYGNTIYF TGCAGTGCTAGGGACCGGCGATATGGAAACACCATATATTTT TRBJ1-3 TRBV20-1 NA NA
CSVEGYGNTEAFF TGCAGCGTTGAGGGGTACGGGAACACTGAAGCTTTCTTT TRBJ1-1 TRBV29-1 few NA
CASSPPTKFYGYTF TGTGCCAGCTCACCACCTACCAAGTTCTATGGCTACACCTTC TRBJ1-2 TRBV18 many NA
CASSFAGGALYEQYF TGCGCCAGCAGCTTCGCAGGCGGCGCGCTCTACGAGCAGTACTTC TRBJ2-7 TRBV5-1 NA NA
CASSLGLRQGNSPLHF TGCGCCAGCAGCTTAGGACTAAGGCAGGGAAATTCACCCCTCCACTTT TRBJ1-6 TRBV5-1 NA NA
CASSSQTSGRARYNEQFF TGTGCCAGCAGTTCCCAGACTAGCGGGAGGGCCAGGTACAATGAGCAGTTCTTC TRBJ2-1 TRBV6-2/TRBV6-3 NA TRBD2
CASSFFSGLLNTGELFF TGCGCCAGCAGCTTCTTTTCGGGACTTCTGAACACCGGGGAGCTGTTTTTT TRBJ2-2 TRBV5-1 few NA
CASTPGYVGNYGYTF TGCGCCAGCACCCCGGGCTATGTTGGAAACTATGGCTACACCTTC TRBJ1-2 TRBV5-1 few NA
CASSQVSPYEQYF TGTGCCAGCAGCCAAGTCAGCCCCTACGAGCAGTACTTC TRBJ2-7 TRBV3-1 NA NA
CASSLGGAWRIYEKLFF TGTGCCAGCAGCTTAGGTGGGGCCTGGAGGATATATGAAAAACTGTTTTTT TRBJ1-4 TRBV7-2 NA NA
CVSSLGQQETQYF TGTGTCAGCAGCTTAGGACAACAAGAGACCCAGTACTTC TRBJ2-5 TRBV7-9 NA NA
CASSQFNEQFF TGCGCCAGCAGTCAATTCAATGAGCAGTTCTTC TRBJ2-1 TRBV10-2 NA NA
CASSQDISAGNTIYF TGCGCCAGCAGCCAAGATATCTCGGCTGGAAACACCATATATTTT TRBJ1-3 TRBV4-1 NA NA
CASSLPPDRGPSSEAFF TGTGCCAGCAGTTTACCGCCGGACAGGGGGCCCTCGTCTGAAGCTTTCTTT TRBJ1-1 TRBV28 NA TRBD1
CASSIRGIGLNEQFF TGTGCCAGCAGCATCAGGGGAATTGGACTCAATGAGCAGTTCTTC TRBJ2-1 TRBV6-5 NA NA
CASSETTEQFF TGTGCCAGCAGTGAAACTACTGAGCAGTTCTTC TRBJ2-1 TRBV2 NA NA